These 11 T cell receptor beta chains were all obtained from the same sample, sequenced in a study of blood T cell repertoires in COVID-19. Here immunoSEQ multiplex PCR was the method, and the copy in TCRdb shows in-frame clones only, minus some. This sample has 85,000 to 130,000 clones, with approximately 80% found just once. The sequenced material came from peripheral blood. The receptors derive from a woman aged 60 to 75 with acute or convalescent COVID-19.

The genes are TRBV19 and TRBJ1-2; tentatively, D is TRBD1 (6 bases). CDR3 length: 12 amino acids. The V end lost 10 bases, the J end lost 8 bases, and 17 bases lay between the germline ends. Looked up from germline, CDR1 is LNHDA and CDR2 is SQIVND (reference sequence). In DNA, the CDR3 is TGTGCCACCTACAGGGTCCTTAGGGGCTACACCTTC. This encodes CATYRVLRGYTF.

The J gene is TRBJ2-2, the V gene TRBV11-2; possible D gene TRBD1, 6 bases. Germline CDR1 and CDR2: SGHAT and FQNNGV. The V end lost 4 bases, the J end lost 9 bases, and 27 bases lay between the germline ends. CDR3 length: 18 amino acids. The CDR3 DNA reads TGTGCCAGCAGCTGGCCCCAAGAAGGGACAACGCTAACCCGGGAGCTGTTTTTT. This sequence encodes CASSWPQEGTTLTRELFF.

The chain is built from TRBV6-5 and TRBJ1-1; the D gene is possibly TRBD1 (5 bases). The V gene's germline CDR1 is MNHEY and CDR2 SVGAGI. V was pared by 6 bases and J by 6 bases, with 8 bases between. This CDR3 region has 11 residues. CDR3 protein: CASSQGAEAFF. In DNA, the CDR3 is TGTGCCAGCAGCCAGGGCGCTGAAGCTTTCTTT.

There are a few counts of this clone. The chain carries TRBV21-1 and TRBJ2-7; whether TRBD1, the table's D call, matches the DNA was not checked. TRBV21-1 is noted as a pseudogene. The CDR3 length is 16 residues. CDR3 protein: CASRPTEQFSSYEQYF. The CDR3 nucleotides read TGTGCCAGCAGACCCACTGAACAGTTTAGCTCCTACGAGCAGTACTTC.

In regard to this clone: The same CDR3 can be traced to other DNA sequences in this sample. The chain links TRBV19 to TRBJ1-1; TRBD1 is a possible D gene (6 bases). With 2 bases removed from V and 1 base from J, the gap between germline ends came to 8 bases. The germline V gene encodes CDR1 LNHDA and CDR2 SQIVND (reference sequence). CDR3 length equals 14 residues. In DNA, the CDR3 is TGTGCCAGTAGTATACAGGGGTCGAACACTGAAGCTTTCTTT. Encoded protein: CASSIQGSNTEAFF.

This chain's CDR3 is CASSVGRSYGYTF. Here the CDR3 DNA reads TGTGCCAGCAGCGTGGGCAGAAGCTATGGCTACACCTTC. V gene TRBV9 combines with J gene TRBJ1-2; D is undetermined. The germline V gene has CDR1 SGDLS and CDR2 YYNGEE. Trimming took 2 bases from V and 4 from J, leaving 9 bases between them. The CDR3 length is 13 residues.

V gene TRBV5-1 combines with J gene TRBJ1-5; D is ambiguous. The CDR3 length is 13 residues. V was shortened by 4 bases and J by 4 bases, with 9 bases between the two germline ends. Per the germline V gene, CDR1 is SGHRS and CDR2 is YFSETQ. The DNA for the CDR3 is TGCGCCAGCAGCCCCTCGGGGAATCAGCCCCAGCATTTT. Its protein is CASSPSGNQPQHF. The entire variable domain, with the rest obtained from reference TRBV5-1 and TRBJ1-5, is as follows: KAGVTQTPRYLIKTRGQQVTLSCSPISGHRSVSWYQQTPGQGLQFLFEYFSETQRNKGNFPGRFSGRQFSNSRSEMNVSTLELGDSALYLCASSPSGNQPQHFGDGTRLSIL.

The J gene is TRBJ2-7, the V gene TRBV5-1; TRBD1 might be the D (6 bases). The CDR3 totals 14 residues. Germline assignment: CDR1 SGHRS and CDR2 YFSETQ. With 2 bases removed from V and 1 base from J, the gap between germline ends came to 10 bases. CDR3 protein: CASSLWTVSYEQYF. CDR3 DNA: TGCGCCAGCAGCTTATGGACAGTTTCCTACGAGCAGTACTTC.

This sequence joins TRBV2 and TRBJ2-2; D unresolved. V lost 2 bases to trimming and J lost 5 bases, with 15 bases between them. Germline V lookup: CDR1 SNHLY, CDR2 FYNNEI. The CDR3 has 16 amino acids. The CDR3 coding sequence is TGTGCCAGCAGTGAATCGGGTGCCGATAGGACCGGGGAGCTGTTTTTT. Amino acids: CASSESGADRTGELFF. Combining the CDR3 with reference TRBV2 and TRBJ2-2 gives the whole variable domain EPEVTQTPSHQVTQMGQEVILRCVPISNHLYFYWYRQILGQKVEFLVSFYNNEISEKSEIFDDQFSVERPDGSNFTLKIRSTKLEDSAMYFCASSESGADRTGELFFGEGSRLTVL.

The chain couples TRBV7-2 to TRBJ1-6; D is unresolved. CDR1 is SGHTA and CDR2 is FQGNSA in the germline V gene. V was clipped by 1 base and J by 6 bases, with 4 bases between them. CDR3 length: 13 amino acids. The DNA of the CDR3 is TGTGCCAGCAGCTTAGGCGGTAATTCACCCCTCCACTTT. It yields the protein CASSLGGNSPLHF. The full variable domain, with the rest looked up from reference TRBV7-2 and TRBJ1-6, is GAGVSQSPSNKVTEKGKDVELRCDPISGHTALYWYRQSLGQGLEFLIYFQGNSAPDKSGLPSDRFSAERTGGSVSTLTIQRTQQEDSAVYLCASSLGGNSPLHFGNGTRLTVT.

The chain uses TRBV23-1 and TRBJ2-7; 12 positions agree with TRBD2. TRBV23-1 is treated as an ORF (open reading frame) with a function not yet certain. This CDR3 has 16 residues. Losses at the gene ends were 2 bases for V and 3 bases for J; bases not matched to a gene: 5. CDR3 protein: CASSQPSGRALYEQYF. The DNA of the CDR3 is TGCGCCAGCAGTCAACCTAGCGGGAGGGCCCTCTACGAGCAGTACTTC.